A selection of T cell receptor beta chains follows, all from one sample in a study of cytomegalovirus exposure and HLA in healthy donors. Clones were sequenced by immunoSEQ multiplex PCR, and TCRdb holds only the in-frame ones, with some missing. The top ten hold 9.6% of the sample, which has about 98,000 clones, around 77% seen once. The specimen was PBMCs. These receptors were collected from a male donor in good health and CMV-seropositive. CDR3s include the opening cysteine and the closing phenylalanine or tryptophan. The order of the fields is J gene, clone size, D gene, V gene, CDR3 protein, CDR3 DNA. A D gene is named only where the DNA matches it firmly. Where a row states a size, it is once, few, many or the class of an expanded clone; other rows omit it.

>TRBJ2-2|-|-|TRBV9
CASSVPSGSGELFF
TGTGCCAGCAGCGTGCCCTCGGGGAGCGGGGAGCTGTTTTTT
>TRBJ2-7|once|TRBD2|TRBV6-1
CASRSVAGGPYEQYF
TGTGCCAGCAGGTCGGTAGCGGGAGGGCCGTACGAGCAGTACTTC
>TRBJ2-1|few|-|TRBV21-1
CASSKALWEGRQFF
TGTGCCAGCAGCAAAGCGCTTTGGGAGGGTCGGCAGTTCTTC
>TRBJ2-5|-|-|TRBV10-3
CAISADQGLETQYF
TGTGCCATCAGTGCCGACCAGGGGTTGGAGACCCAGTACTTC
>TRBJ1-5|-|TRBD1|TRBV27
CASSITGTGGVHQPQHF
TGTGCCAGCAGTATTACCGGGACAGGGGGCGTCCATCAGCCCCAGCATTTT
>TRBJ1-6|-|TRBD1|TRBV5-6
CASSPGQGTYNSPLHF
TGTGCCAGCAGCCCTGGACAGGGAACCTATAATTCACCCCTCCACTTT
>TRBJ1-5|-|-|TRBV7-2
CASSLQGNQPQHF
TGTGCCAGCAGCTTACAGGGAAATCAGCCCCAGCATTTT
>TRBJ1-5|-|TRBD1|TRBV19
CASSIQGQGVQPQHF
TGTGCCAGTAGTATACAGGGACAGGGGGTTCAGCCCCAGCATTTT
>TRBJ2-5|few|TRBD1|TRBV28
CASSKTGDKTQYF
TGTGCCAGCAGCAAAACAGGGGATAAGACCCAGTACTTC
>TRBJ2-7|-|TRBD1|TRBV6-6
CASSYGGSGTGNEQYF
TGTGCCAGCAGTTACGGAGGGTCCGGGACAGGGAACGAGCAGTACTTC
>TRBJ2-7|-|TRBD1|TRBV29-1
CSVGGTGALEQYF
TGCAGCGTGGGGGGGACAGGGGCGCTCGAGCAGTACTTC
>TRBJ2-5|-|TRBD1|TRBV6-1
CASSGGQGVAETQYF
TGTGCCAGCAGTGGGGGACAGGGGGTCGCAGAGACCCAGTACTTC
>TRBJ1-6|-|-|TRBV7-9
CASSFTESPLHF
TGTGCCAGCAGCTTTACAGAATCACCCCTCCACTTT
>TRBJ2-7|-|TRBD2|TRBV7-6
CASSSRLTLAGSSYEQYF
TGTGCCAGCAGCTCGCGTCTGACCCTAGCGGGGAGCTCCTACGAGCAGTACTTC
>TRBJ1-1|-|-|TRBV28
CASSYGELATEAFF
TGTGCCAGCAGTTATGGAGAGTTGGCCACTGAAGCTTTCTTT
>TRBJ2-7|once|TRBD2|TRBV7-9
CASSPARGGSKSNEQYF
TGTGCCAGCAGCCCGGCCCGCGGCGGGAGTAAATCAAACGAGCAGTACTTC
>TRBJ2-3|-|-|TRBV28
CASSVRGGTDTQYF
TGTGCCAGCAGTGTACGGGGAGGCACAGATACGCAGTATTTT
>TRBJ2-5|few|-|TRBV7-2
CASSGRVQETQYF
TGTGCCAGCAGCGGCAGGGTACAAGAGACCCAGTACTTC
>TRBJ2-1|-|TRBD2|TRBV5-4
CASGLAGGMNEQFF
TGTGCCAGCGGTCTAGCGGGAGGGATGAATGAGCAGTTCTTC
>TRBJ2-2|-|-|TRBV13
CASSLEGTGTGELFF
TGTGCCAGCAGCTTAGAAGGGACTGGGACCGGGGAGCTGTTTTTT
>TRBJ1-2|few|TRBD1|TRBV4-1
CASSDRTGGTYGYTF
TGCGCCAGCAGCGATCGGACAGGGGGTACCTATGGCTACACCTTC
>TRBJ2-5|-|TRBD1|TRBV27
CASRKDRALRWTQYF
TGTGCCAGCAGGAAAGACAGGGCCCTCCGCTGGACCCAGTACTTC
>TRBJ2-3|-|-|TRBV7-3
CASSLETRVTDTQYF
TGTGCCAGCAGCTTAGAGACTAGGGTCACAGATACGCAGTATTTT
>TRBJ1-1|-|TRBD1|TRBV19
CASRRQGNTEAFF
TGTGCCAGTAGAAGACAGGGGAACACTGAAGCTTTCTTT
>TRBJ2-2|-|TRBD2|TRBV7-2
CASSPGTRANSGELFF
TGTGCCAGCAGCCCCGGGACTAGGGCGAACAGCGGGGAGCTGTTTTTT
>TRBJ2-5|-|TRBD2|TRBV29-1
CSVELPGRVQETQYF
TGCAGCGTTGAACTGCCAGGGAGGGTCCAAGAGACCCAGTACTTC
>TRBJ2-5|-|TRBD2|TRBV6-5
CASSWGGVETQYF
TGTGCCAGCAGTTGGGGGGGTGTTGAGACCCAGTACTTC
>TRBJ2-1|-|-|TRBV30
CAWRGGGRADEQFF
TGTGCCTGGAGGGGAGGAGGAAGGGCCGATGAGCAGTTCTTC
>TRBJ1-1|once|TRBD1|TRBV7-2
CASSPGGGATEAFF
TGTGCCAGCAGCCCCGGAGGGGGCGCCACTGAAGCTTTCTTT
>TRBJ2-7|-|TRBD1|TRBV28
CASRINQGAHEQYF
TGTGCCAGCAGGATAAACCAGGGGGCCCACGAGCAGTACTTC
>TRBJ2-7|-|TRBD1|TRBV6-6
CASSFEGAPTEQYF
TGTGCCAGCAGTTTTGAGGGGGCGCCTACCGAGCAGTACTTC
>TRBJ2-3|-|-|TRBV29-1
CSVEGPGTQYF
TGCAGCGTTGAAGGGCCAGGTACGCAGTATTTT
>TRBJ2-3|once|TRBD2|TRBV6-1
CASSDGRQSLTSGSTDTQYF
TGTGCCAGCAGTGACGGGAGACAGAGCCTTACTAGCGGGAGTACAGATACGCAGTATTTT
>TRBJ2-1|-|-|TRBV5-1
CASSLGHEQFF
TGCGCCAGCAGCCTTGGGCATGAGCAGTTCTTC
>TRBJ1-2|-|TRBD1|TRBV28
CASSLPQSDRWYF
TGTGCCAGCAGTTTGCCCCAATCGGACAGGTGGTATTTC
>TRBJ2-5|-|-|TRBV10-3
CAISPGKQETQYF
TGTGCCATCAGTCCGGGAAAGCAAGAGACCCAGTACTTC
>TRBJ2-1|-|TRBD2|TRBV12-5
CASGLDPGGSSYNEQFF
TGTGCTAGTGGTTTGGACCCGGGGGGGAGCTCCTACAATGAGCAGTTCTTC